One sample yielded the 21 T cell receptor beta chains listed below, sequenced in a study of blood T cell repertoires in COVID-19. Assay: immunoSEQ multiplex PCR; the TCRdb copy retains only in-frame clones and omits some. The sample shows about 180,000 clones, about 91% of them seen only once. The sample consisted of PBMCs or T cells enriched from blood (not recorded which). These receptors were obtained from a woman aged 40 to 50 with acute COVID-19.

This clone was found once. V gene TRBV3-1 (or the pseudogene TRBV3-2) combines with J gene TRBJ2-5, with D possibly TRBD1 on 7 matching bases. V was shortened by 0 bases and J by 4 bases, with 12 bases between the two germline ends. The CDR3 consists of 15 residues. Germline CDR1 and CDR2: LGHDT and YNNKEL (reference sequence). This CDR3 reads CASSQDRQGGETQYF. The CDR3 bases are TGTGCCAGCAGCCAAGATCGGCAGGGGGGAGAGACCCAGTACTTC.

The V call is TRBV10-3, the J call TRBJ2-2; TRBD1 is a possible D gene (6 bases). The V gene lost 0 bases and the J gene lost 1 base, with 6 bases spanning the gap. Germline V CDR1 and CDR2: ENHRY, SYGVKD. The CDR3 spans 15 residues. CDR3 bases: TGTGCCATCAGTGAGTCGACAGGGAACACCGGGGAGCTGTTTTTT. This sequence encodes CAISESTGNTGELFF.

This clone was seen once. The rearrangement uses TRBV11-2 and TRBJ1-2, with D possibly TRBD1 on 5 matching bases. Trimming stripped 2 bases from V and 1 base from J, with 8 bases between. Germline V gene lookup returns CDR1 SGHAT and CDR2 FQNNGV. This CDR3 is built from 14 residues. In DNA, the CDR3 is TGTGCCAGCAGCTTAAACAGGCGTAACTATGGCTACACCTTC. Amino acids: CASSLNRRNYGYTF.

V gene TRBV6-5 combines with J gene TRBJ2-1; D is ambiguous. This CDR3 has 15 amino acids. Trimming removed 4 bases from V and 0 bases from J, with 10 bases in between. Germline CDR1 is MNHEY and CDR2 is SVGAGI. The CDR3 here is CASSSTESSYNEQFF. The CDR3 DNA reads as TGTGCCAGCAGTTCGACTGAGAGCTCCTACAATGAGCAGTTCTTC.

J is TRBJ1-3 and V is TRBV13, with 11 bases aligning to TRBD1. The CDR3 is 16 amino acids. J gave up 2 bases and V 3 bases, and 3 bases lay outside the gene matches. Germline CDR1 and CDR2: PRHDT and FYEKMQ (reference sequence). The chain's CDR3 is CASSFRGQGAGNTIYF. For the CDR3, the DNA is TGTGCCAGCAGCTTCCGGGGACAGGGGGCTGGAAACACCATATATTTT.

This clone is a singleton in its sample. The CDR3 protein is CASKTSGRGVGIQYF. CDR3 in DNA: TGTGCCAGCAAGACTAGCGGGAGAGGTGTGGGCATTCAGTACTTC. The J gene is TRBJ2-4, the V gene TRBV19, with TRBD2 identical over 12 bases. This CDR3 is 15 amino acids long. Trimming took 9 bases from V and 9 from J; bases not matched to a gene: 12. Germline V gives CDR1 LNHDA, CDR2 SQIVND (reference sequence).

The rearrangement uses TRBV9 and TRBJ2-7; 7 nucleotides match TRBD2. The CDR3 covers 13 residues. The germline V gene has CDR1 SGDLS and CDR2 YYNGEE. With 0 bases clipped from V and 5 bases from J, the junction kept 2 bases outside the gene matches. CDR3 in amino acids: CASSVGEGNEQYF. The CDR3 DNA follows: TGTGCCAGCAGCGTAGGGGAGGGCAACGAGCAGTACTTC. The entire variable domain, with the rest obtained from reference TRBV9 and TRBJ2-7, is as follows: DSGVTQTPKHLITATGQRVTLRCSPRSGDLSVYWYQQSLDQGLQFLIQYYNGEERAKGNILERFSAQQFPDLHSELNLSSLELGDSALYFCASSVGEGNEQYFGPGTRLTVT.

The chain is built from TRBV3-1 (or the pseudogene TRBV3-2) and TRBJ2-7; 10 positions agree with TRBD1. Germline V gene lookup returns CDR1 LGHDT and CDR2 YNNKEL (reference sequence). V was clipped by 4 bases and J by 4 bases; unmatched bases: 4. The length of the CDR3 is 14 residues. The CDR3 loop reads CASSRRQGAYEQYF. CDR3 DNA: TGTGCCAGCAGCCGGCGACAGGGGGCATACGAGCAGTACTTC.

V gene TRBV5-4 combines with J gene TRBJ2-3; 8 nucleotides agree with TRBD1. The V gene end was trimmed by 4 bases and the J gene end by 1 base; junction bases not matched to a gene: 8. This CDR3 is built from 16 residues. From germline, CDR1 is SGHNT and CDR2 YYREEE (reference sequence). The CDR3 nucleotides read TGTGCCAGCAGCCCTGACAGACAGGGGCGCACAGATACGCAGTATTTT. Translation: CASSPDRQGRTDTQYF.

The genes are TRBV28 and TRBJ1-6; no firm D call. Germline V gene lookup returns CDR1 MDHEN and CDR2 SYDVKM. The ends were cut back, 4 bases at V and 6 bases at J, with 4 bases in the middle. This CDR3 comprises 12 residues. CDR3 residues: CASSSLNSPLHF. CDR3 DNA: TGTGCCAGCAGTTCACTTAATTCACCCCTCCACTTT.

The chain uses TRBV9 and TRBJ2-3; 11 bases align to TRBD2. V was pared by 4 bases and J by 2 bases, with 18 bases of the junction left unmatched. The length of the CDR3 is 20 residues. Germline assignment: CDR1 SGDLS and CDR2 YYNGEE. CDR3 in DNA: TGTGCCAGCAGCCCTACTCCATTGGGGGTAGCGGGAGGGGACACAGATACGCAGTATTTT. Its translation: CASSPTPLGVAGGDTDTQYF.

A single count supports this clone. This CDR3 reads CASSFESGTTQYF. DNA for the CDR3: TGTGCCAGCAGTTTTGAGAGCGGGACTACCCAGTACTTC. The chain combines TRBV12-3 or TRBV12-4 with TRBJ2-5, with 7 bases identical to TRBD2. CDR3 length equals 13 residues. Trimming removed 3 bases from V and 8 bases from J; junction bases left unmatched: 6.

CDR3 sequence: CASTDRVDSPLHF. The CDR3 DNA follows: TGTGCCAGCACTGACAGGGTCGACTCACCCCTCCACTTT. The chain combines TRBV19 with TRBJ1-6; 7 bases align to TRBD1. CDR1 LNHDA and CDR2 SQIVND come from the germline V gene (reference sequence). The CDR3 is 13 residues long. Losses at the gene ends were 9 bases for V and 10 bases for J; bases not matched to a gene: 9.

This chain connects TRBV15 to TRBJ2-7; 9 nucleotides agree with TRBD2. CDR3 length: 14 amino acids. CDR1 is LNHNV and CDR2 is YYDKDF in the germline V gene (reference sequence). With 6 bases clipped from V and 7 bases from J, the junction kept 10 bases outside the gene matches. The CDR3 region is CATRASGNAGEQYF. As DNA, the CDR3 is TGTGCCACCAGGGCTAGCGGGAATGCAGGGGAGCAGTACTTC.

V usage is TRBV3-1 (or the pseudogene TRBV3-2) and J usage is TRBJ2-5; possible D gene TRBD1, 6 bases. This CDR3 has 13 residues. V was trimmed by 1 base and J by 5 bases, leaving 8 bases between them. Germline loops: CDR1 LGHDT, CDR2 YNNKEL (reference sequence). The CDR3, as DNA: TGTGCCAGCAGCCAAGCTAGGGGGGAGACCCAGTACTTC. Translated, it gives CASSQARGETQYF.

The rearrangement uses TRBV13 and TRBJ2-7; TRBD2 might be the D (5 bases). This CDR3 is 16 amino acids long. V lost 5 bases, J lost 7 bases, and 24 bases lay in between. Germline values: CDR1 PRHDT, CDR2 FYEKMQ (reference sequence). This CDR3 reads CASSRSSTGPEGEQYF. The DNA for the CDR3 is TGTGCCAGCAGCCGATCCTCGACCGGGCCTGAGGGTGAGCAGTACTTC.

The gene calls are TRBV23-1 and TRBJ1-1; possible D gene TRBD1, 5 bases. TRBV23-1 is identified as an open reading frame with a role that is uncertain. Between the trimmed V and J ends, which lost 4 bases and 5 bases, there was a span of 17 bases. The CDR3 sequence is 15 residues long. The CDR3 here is CASSPNPDSCTEAFF. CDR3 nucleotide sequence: TGCGCCAGCAGTCCAAATCCCGACAGTTGTACTGAAGCTTTCTTT.

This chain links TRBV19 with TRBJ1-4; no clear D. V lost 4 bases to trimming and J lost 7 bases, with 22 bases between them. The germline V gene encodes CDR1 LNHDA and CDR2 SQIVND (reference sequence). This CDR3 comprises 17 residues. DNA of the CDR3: TGTGCCAGTAGTACCCACTCGACGGGGTCGGCTCCTGAAAAACTGTTTTTT. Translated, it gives CASSTHSTGSAPEKLFF.

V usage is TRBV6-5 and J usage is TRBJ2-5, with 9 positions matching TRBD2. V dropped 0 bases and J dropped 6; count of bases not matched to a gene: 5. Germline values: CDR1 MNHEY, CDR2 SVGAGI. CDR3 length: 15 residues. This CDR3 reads CASSYSPAGGQTQYF. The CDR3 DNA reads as TGTGCCAGCAGTTACTCTCCAGCGGGGGGTCAGACCCAGTACTTC.

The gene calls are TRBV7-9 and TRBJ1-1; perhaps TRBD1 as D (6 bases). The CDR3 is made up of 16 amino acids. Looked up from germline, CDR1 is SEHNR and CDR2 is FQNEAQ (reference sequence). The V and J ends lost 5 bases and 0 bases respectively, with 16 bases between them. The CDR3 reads CASSPTGRDMNTEAFF. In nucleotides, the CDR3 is TGTGCCAGCAGCCCGACAGGACGGGACATGAACACTGAAGCTTTCTTT.

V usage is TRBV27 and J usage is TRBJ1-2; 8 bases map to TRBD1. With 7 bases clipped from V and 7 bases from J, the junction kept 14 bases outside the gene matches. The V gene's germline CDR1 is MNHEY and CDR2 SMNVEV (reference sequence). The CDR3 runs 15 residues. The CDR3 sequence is CASKSLDRGPAGYTF. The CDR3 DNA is TGTGCCAGCAAATCTTTAGACAGGGGCCCTGCTGGCTACACCTTC.